Presented here are 22 T cell receptor beta chains from one specimen sequenced in a study of blood T cell repertoires in COVID-19. Using immunoSEQ multiplex PCR, the repertoire was profiled, and TCRdb retains in-frame clones only, with some absent. The sample holds about 130,000 clones, around 80% seen once. The sequencing input was peripheral blood. The source of these receptors is a man aged 25-45 years with COVID-19, enrolled during active disease.

The chain uses TRBV19 and TRBJ1-4, with D possibly being TRBD1 (6 bases). The germline V gene has CDR1 LNHDA and CDR2 SQIVND (reference sequence). The CDR3 is made up of 14 amino acids. With 4 bases removed from V and 3 bases from J, the gap between germline ends came to 9 bases. The CDR3 DNA follows: TGTGCCAGTAGTAACAGGGATTCTAATGAAAAACTGTTTTTT. It codes for CASSNRDSNEKLFF.

In DNA form, the CDR3 reads TGTGCCAGCAGTCAGAACAGGCCAAATTCACCCCTCCACTTT. Protein: CASSQNRPNSPLHF. This chain joins TRBV2 and TRBJ1-6, with D maybe TRBD1 (5 bases). The germline V gene has CDR1 SNHLY and CDR2 FYNNEI. This CDR3 is built from 14 residues. Trimming left V 5 bases short and J 7 bases short, with 12 bases between.

The gene calls are TRBV28 and TRBJ2-5, with D tentatively TRBD2 (7 bases). Germline V gene data show CDR1 as MDHEN and CDR2 as SYDVKM. This CDR3 spans 16 amino acids. With 7 bases removed from V and 4 bases from J, the gap between germline ends came to 22 bases. CDR3 coding DNA: TGTGCCAGCATCTCCCCTGGGGGGGCAGTTTCAGAGACCCAGTACTTC. Protein: CASISPGGAVSETQYF. Combining the CDR3 with reference TRBV28 and TRBJ2-5 gives the whole variable domain DVKVTQSSRYLVKRTGEKVFLECVQDMDHENMFWYRQDPGLGLRLIYFSYDVKMKEKGDIPEGYSVSREKKERFSLILESASTNQTSMYLCASISPGGAVSETQYFGPGTRLLVL.

CDR3 sequence (DNA): TGTGCCAGCAGCAAATTCGGCGACCGACGCAGGGCAGCTTTCTTT. It encodes CASSKFGDRRRAAFF. The chain employs TRBV21-1 and TRBJ1-1; the table's D call, TRBD1, has no DNA check behind it. TRBV21-1 is a pseudogene locus. The CDR3 extends over 15 amino acids.

The chain carries TRBV28 and TRBJ1-6; the match to TRBD1 covers 8 bases. The CDR3 totals 19 residues. Losses at the gene ends were 7 bases for V and 5 bases for J; bases not matched to a gene: 19. CDR1 and CDR2 (germline): MDHEN, SYDVKM. The CDR3 here is CASTVNSLRGPRDNSPLHF. The CDR3 DNA follows: TGTGCCAGCACCGTGAACTCGCTCAGGGGGCCAAGAGATAATTCACCCCTCCACTTT.

J is TRBJ1-2 and V is TRBV5-4; the D gene is possibly TRBD1 (6 bases). Per germline, CDR1 SGHNT and CDR2 YYREEE (reference sequence). This CDR3 region has 14 residues. With 3 bases removed from V and 4 bases from J, the gap between germline ends came to 13 bases. CDR3 in amino acids: CASSSPGAAYGYTF. The CDR3 DNA reads as TGTGCCAGCAGCTCTCCAGGGGCGGCCTATGGCTACACCTTC.

The rearrangement uses TRBV28 and TRBJ1-1; 8 bases agree with TRBD1. This CDR3 has 19 residues. Germline CDR1 and CDR2: MDHEN and SYDVKM. The trim removed 0 bases at V and 11 bases at J, leaving 23 bases unmatched. The CDR3: CASSLWGGGDRRAPGGAFF. As DNA, the CDR3 is TGTGCCAGCAGTTTATGGGGTGGCGGGGACAGGCGCGCCCCAGGGGGGGCTTTCTTT.

The rearrangement uses TRBV27 and TRBJ1-3; 7 bases are shared with TRBD1. This CDR3 is built from 15 residues. Germline V gives CDR1 MNHEY, CDR2 SMNVEV (reference sequence). The V gene end was trimmed by 7 bases and the J gene end by 0 bases; junction bases not matched to a gene: 6. The CDR3 sequence is CASKRQGDSGNTIYF. CDR3 nucleotide sequence: TGTGCCAGCAAAAGGCAGGGGGACTCTGGAAACACCATATATTTT.

DNA of the CDR3: TGTGCCAGCAGCACCAGGGACTACGGCACAGATACGCAGTATTTT. Translation gives CASSTRDYGTDTQYF. The V call is TRBV7-2, the J call TRBJ2-3; 7 bases match TRBD2. The germline CDR1 and CDR2 sequences are SGHTA and FQGNSA. J was trimmed by 1 base and V by 5 bases; bases with no gene match: 6. This CDR3 has 15 amino acids.

CDR3 region: CASSESQGSNQPQHF. The CDR3 nucleotides are TGTGCCAGCAGTGAAAGTCAGGGCAGCAATCAGCCCCAGCATTTT. J is TRBJ1-5 and V is TRBV25-1, with D possibly being TRBD1 (5 bases). The CDR3 is made up of 15 amino acids. Germline lookup yields CDR1 MGHDK and CDR2 SYGVNS. V lost 2 bases to trimming and J lost 1 base, with 9 bases between them.

This chain uses TRBV7-9 with TRBJ2-7, with TRBD1 matching over 8 bases. The germline CDR1 and CDR2 sequences are SEHNR and FQNEAQ (reference sequence). The J segment lost 6 bases and the V segment lost 3 bases, leaving 4 bases of the junction unmatched. The CDR3 consists of 13 residues. This CDR3 reads CASSFDRGSEQYF. The CDR3, as DNA: TGTGCCAGCAGCTTCGACAGGGGAAGCGAGCAGTACTTC.

The CDR3 protein is CASSLGVSTGGEETQYF. CDR3 bases: TGTGCCAGCAGCTTAGGGGTATCGACAGGGGGAGAAGAGACCCAGTACTTC. The chain recombines TRBV7-8 with TRBJ2-5; 9 positions agree with TRBD1. CDR1 and CDR2 from the germline V gene are SGHVS and FQNEAQ. Trimming removed 1 base from V and 3 bases from J; junction bases left unmatched: 9. The CDR3 consists of 17 residues.

The chain joins TRBV28 to TRBJ1-5, with a tentative D call TRBD1 (6 bases). The germline CDR1 and CDR2 sequences are MDHEN and SYDVKM. The CDR3 has 13 residues. V was trimmed by 3 bases and J by 7 bases, leaving 10 bases between them. The CDR3 DNA is TGTGCCAGCAGTTTTGTAGGGGGACAGCCCCAGCATTTT. Its protein is CASSFVGGQPQHF. The full variable domain, its missing parts supplied by reference TRBV28 and TRBJ1-5, is DVKVTQSSRYLVKRTGEKVFLECVQDMDHENMFWYRQDPGLGLRLIYFSYDVKMKEKGDIPEGYSVSREKKERFSLILESASTNQTSMYLCASSFVGGQPQHFGDGTRLSIL.

This chain joins TRBV27 and TRBJ2-7; tentatively, D is TRBD1 (6 bases). CDR3 length: 14 residues. Trimming removed 6 bases at V and 3 bases at J, with 15 bases between. Germline CDR1 MNHEY, CDR2 SMNVEV (reference sequence). This CDR3 reads CASSPLGQNYEQYF. CDR3 coding DNA: TGTGCCAGCAGCCCGCTTGGACAGAACTACGAGCAGTACTTC.

The rearrangement uses TRBV5-1 and TRBJ2-1, with D tentatively TRBD1 (6 bases). V lost 1 base and J 5 bases, leaving 10 bases between the germline ends. The CDR3 runs 14 residues. CDR1 and CDR2 (germline): SGHRS, YFSETQ. The CDR3 loop is CASSLRQGNNEQFF. The CDR3 DNA reads TGCGCCAGCAGCTTGAGGCAGGGGAACAATGAGCAGTTCTTC.

This chain joins TRBV6-1 and TRBJ2-3, with D maybe TRBD1 (6 bases). The CDR3 runs to 17 residues. The V end lost 2 bases, the J end lost 3 bases, and 18 bases lay between the germline ends. The germline CDR1 and CDR2 sequences are MNHNS and SASEGT. The chain's CDR3 is CASSESRLGGPTDTQYF. CDR3 nucleotide sequence: TGTGCCAGCAGTGAATCTCGGTTAGGGGGACCGACAGATACGCAGTATTTT.

The chain combines TRBV7-9 with TRBJ2-7, with TRBD2 identical over 8 bases. V was pared by 5 bases and J by 6 bases, with 6 bases of the junction left unmatched. Germline-derived CDR1 and CDR2 are SEHNR and FQNEAQ (reference sequence). The CDR3 sequence is 13 residues long. CDR3 nucleotide sequence: TGTGCCAGCAGCGAAGCGGGAGTGGGCGAGCAGTACTTC. It codes for CASSEAGVGEQYF.

This chain joins TRBV5-4 and TRBJ2-2, with TRBD2 identical over 7 bases. Per germline, CDR1 SGHNT and CDR2 YYREEE (reference sequence). V dropped 4 bases and J dropped 3; count of bases not matched to a gene: 6. CDR3 length: 15 amino acids. The CDR3 protein is CASSPLGGDTGELFF. The DNA of the CDR3 is TGTGCCAGCAGCCCATTGGGGGGGGACACCGGGGAGCTGTTTTTT.

V gene TRBV27 combines with J gene TRBJ1-2, with TRBD1 identical over 9 bases. Germline V lookup: CDR1 MNHEY, CDR2 SMNVEV (reference sequence). This CDR3 has 18 residues. V lost 4 bases and J lost 8; bases outside the gene matches: 20. CDR3 sequence (DNA): TGTGCCAGCAGTTACCTAGACAGGGGGGGAAATCTATCGTGGGGCTACACCTTC. Amino acids: CASSYLDRGGNLSWGYTF.

The chain is built from TRBV11-2 and TRBJ1-5, with D tentatively TRBD1 (6 bases). Trimming removed 2 bases at V and 0 bases at J, with 14 bases between. Germline CDR1 and CDR2: SGHAT and FQNNGV. The CDR3 is 17 residues long. CDR3 sequence: CASSLYPEGDSNQPQHF. The DNA for the CDR3 is TGTGCCAGCAGCTTATACCCCGAGGGGGATAGCAATCAGCCCCAGCATTTT.

The chain joins TRBV6-4 to TRBJ2-3, with 9 bases aligning to TRBD2. J lost 3 bases, V lost 3 bases, and 7 bases had no gene match. This CDR3 spans 16 amino acids. From germline, CDR1 is MRHNA and CDR2 SNTAGT. The CDR3 bases are TGTGCCAGCAGTGAGCTAGCGGGACCGAATACAGATACGCAGTATTTT. It encodes CASSELAGPNTDTQYF.

The chain carries TRBV9 and TRBJ2-5; TRBD1 matches 8 bases. J lost 4 bases, V lost 0 bases, and 8 bases had no gene match. Germline V CDR1 and CDR2: SGDLS, YYNGEE. CDR3 length: 16 amino acids. The CDR3 reads CASSVGPTRGRETQYF. The CDR3 nucleotides are TGTGCCAGCAGCGTAGGCCCCACCAGGGGGCGAGAGACCCAGTACTTC.